A selection of T cell receptor beta chains follows, all from one sample in a study of blood T cell repertoires in COVID-19. Only in-frame clones appear in the TCRdb table, and some are missing; sequencing was by immunoSEQ multiplex PCR. The profile covers 150,000 or so clones, with 75% to 90% appearing a single time and roughly 12% taken by the ten largest. Specimen: peripheral blood. These receptors originate from a man aged 18 to 30 with COVID-19, enrolled during active disease. CDR3s include the opening cysteine and the closing phenylalanine or tryptophan. D genes are given only for firm matches. Size is omitted from some rows. Given values are once, few, many or a class for expanded clones.

.,TRBV14,TRBJ2-7,.,CASSQVRSYEQYF,TGTGCCAGCAGCCAAGTTCGGTCCTACGAGCAGTACTTC
.,TRBV18,TRBJ1-2,.,CASSPSNTHYGYTF,TGTGCCAGCTCACCATCAAACACCCACTATGGCTACACCTTC
.,TRBV28,TRBJ1-1,.,CASSRTPLMNTEAFF,TGTGCCAGCAGTAGAACACCCCTGATGAACACTGAAGCTTTCTTT
TRBD1,TRBV10-3,TRBJ2-1,.,CAIRDRASNEQFF,TGTGCCATCCGGGACAGGGCGAGCAATGAGCAGTTCTTC
.,TRBV28,TRBJ2-1,few,CASRPGSYNEQFF,TGTGCCAGCAGGCCCGGCTCCTACAATGAGCAGTTCTTC
.,TRBV6-6,TRBJ1-5,.,CAVRQVPSNQPQHF,TGTGCCGTTCGACAGGTCCCTAGCAATCAGCCCCAGCATTTT
TRBD2,TRBV15,TRBJ2-2,.,CATSTPGLAVNTGELFF,TGTGCCACCAGCACCCCAGGACTAGCGGTAAACACCGGGGAGCTGTTTTTT
TRBD2,TRBV4-2,TRBJ2-1,.,CASSQQASGVGYGEQFF,TGTGCCAGCAGCCAACAAGCTAGCGGAGTGGGGTATGGGGAGCAGTTCTTC
TRBD2,TRBV7-8,TRBJ2-1,.,CASSRGTSGRKEQFF,TGTGCCAGCAGCCGGGGGACTAGCGGGAGAAAAGAGCAGTTCTTC
TRBD2,TRBV29-1,TRBJ2-7,.,CSVRGLAVYEQYF,TGCAGCGTCAGGGGACTAGCGGTCTACGAGCAGTACTTC
TRBD2,TRBV6-5,TRBJ2-7,.,CASRGGRPYEQYF,TGTGCCAGCAGGGGCGGGAGACCCTACGAGCAGTACTTC
TRBD1,TRBV30,TRBJ2-3,once,CAWSSQGFGDTQYF,TGTGCCTGGAGTTCACAGGGGTTCGGAGATACGCAGTATTTT
.,TRBV11-2,TRBJ2-5,.,CASSLDRQTTQETQYF,TGTGCCAGCAGCTTAGATAGACAGACCACTCAAGAGACCCAGTACTTC
TRBD2,TRBV29-1,TRBJ2-5,once,CSVGTSGKETQYF,TGCAGCGTTGGGACTAGCGGGAAAGAGACCCAGTACTTC
TRBD1,TRBV19,TRBJ1-6,.,CASSILSGQQSPLHF,TGTGCCAGTAGTATTCTATCGGGACAGCAATCACCCCTCCACTTT
.,TRBV6-5,TRBJ2-2,.,CASSRRDLNTGELFF,TGTGCCAGCAGCCGCAGGGACTTAAACACCGGGGAGCTGTTTTTT
.,TRBV19,TRBJ2-7,.,CASSSSLGSSYEQYF,TGTGCCAGTAGTAGTAGCCTCGGCAGCTCCTACGAGCAGTACTTC
.,TRBV27,TRBJ1-6,.,CASSLFGQEYSPLHF,TGTGCCAGCAGTTTATTCGGCCAGGAATATTCACCCCTCCACTTT
TRBD1,TRBV2,TRBJ2-7,.,CASSPGTGVGEQYF,TGTGCCAGCAGTCCCGGGACAGGGGTGGGCGAGCAGTACTTC
TRBD1,TRBV28,TRBJ2-3,.,CASRGTGPPDTQYF,TGTGCCAGTCGAGGGACAGGGCCACCAGATACGCAGTATTTT
.,TRBV29-1,TRBJ2-1,.,CSVATYNEQFF,TGCAGCGTTGCCACATACAATGAGCAGTTCTTC
.,TRBV27,TRBJ2-7,.,CASSLGLTYEQYF,TGTGCCAGCAGTTTAGGCCTTACCTACGAGCAGTACTTC
.,TRBV29-1,TRBJ1-2,.,CSVEISYGYTF,TGCAGCGTTGAAATCTCTTATGGCTACACCTTC
TRBD1,TRBV7-9,TRBJ2-7,.,CASSRQTGGFPIEQYF,TGTGCCAGCAGTCGGCAAACAGGGGGCTTCCCCATCGAGCAGTACTTC
.,TRBV5-6,TRBJ1-5,.,CASSLGTYQGPQHF,TGTGCCAGCAGCTTAGGGACATATCAGGGTCCCCAGCATTTT
TRBD1,TRBV10-3,TRBJ2-7,.,CAISAGLGDRAYEQYF,TGTGCCATCAGTGCTGGGTTGGGAGACAGGGCCTACGAGCAGTACTTC
.,TRBV7-3,TRBJ2-1,.,CASSPIWSSYNEQFF,TGTGCCAGCAGCCCCATCTGGAGCTCCTACAATGAGCAGTTCTTC
.,TRBV28,TRBJ2-5,.,CASSRTVQETQYF,TGTGCCAGCAGTCGGACTGTCCAAGAGACCCAGTACTTC
.,TRBV29-1,TRBJ2-7,.,CSVEDARWDEQYF,TGCAGCGTTGAAGATGCGAGGTGGGACGAGCAGTACTTC
TRBD2,TRBV25-1,TRBJ2-7,.,CASSGFAGAVHEQYF,TGTGCCAGCAGTGGCTTCGCGGGAGCTGTACACGAGCAGTACTTC
.,TRBV9,TRBJ1-2,.,CASSVVEGTYGYTF,TGTGCCAGCAGCGTAGTGGAGGGGACCTATGGCTACACCTTC
.,TRBV15,TRBJ2-2,.,CATSQNTGELFF,TGTGCCACCAGCCAGAACACCGGGGAGCTGTTTTTT
TRBD2,TRBV11-2,TRBJ2-5,.,CASSPGLAGGRETQYF,TGTGCCAGCAGCCCTGGACTAGCGGGAGGGAGAGAGACCCAGTACTTC
.,TRBV18,TRBJ2-3,.,CASSRGDADTQYF,TGTGCCAGCTCACGGGGGGACGCAGATACGCAGTATTTT
.,TRBV28,TRBJ2-1,few,CASSFLPSEQFF,TGTGCCAGCAGTTTCCTCCCTAGTGAGCAGTTCTTC
TRBD1,TRBV7-2,TRBJ2-3,.,CASSSLTGGTDTQYF,TGTGCCAGCAGCTCACTCACAGGGGGAACAGATACGCAGTATTTT
.,TRBV9,TRBJ1-1,once,CASSVVSLSNTEAFF,TGTGCCAGCAGCGTAGTATCCCTAAGCAACACTGAAGCTTTCTTT
TRBD1,TRBV19,TRBJ2-6,.,CASSPSWDSGLRGANVLTF,TGTGCCAGTAGTCCCTCCTGGGACAGTGGCCTCAGGGGGGCCAACGTCCTGACTTTC
.,TRBV5-6,TRBJ2-7,.,CASSLGREVNEQYF,TGTGCCAGCAGCTTGGGTAGGGAGGTAAACGAGCAGTACTTC
.,TRBV29-1,TRBJ2-3,.,CSVGGPSARTDTQYF,TGCAGCGTTGGGGGCCCATCAGCCCGCACAGATACGCAGTATTTT
TRBD1,TRBV7-8,TRBJ2-7,.,CASSLWTGMTYEQYF,TGTGCCAGCAGCTTGTGGACAGGGATGACCTACGAGCAGTACTTC
TRBD2,TRBV13,TRBJ2-1,.,CASSRGTSGSNEQFF,TGTGCCAGCAGCCGAGGGACTAGCGGGAGCAATGAGCAGTTCTTC
TRBD2,TRBV4-3,TRBJ2-5,.,CASSQGLAGSEETQYF,TGCGCCAGCAGCCAGGGACTAGCGGGAAGTGAAGAGACCCAGTACTTC
TRBD1,TRBV27,TRBJ1-1,.,CASRPDRVNTEAFF,TGTGCCAGCAGACCCGACAGGGTGAACACTGAAGCTTTCTTT
TRBD1,TRBV24-1,TRBJ2-1,.,CATSAPGTGTDEQFF,TGTGCCACCAGTGCCCCCGGGACAGGAACTGATGAGCAGTTCTTC